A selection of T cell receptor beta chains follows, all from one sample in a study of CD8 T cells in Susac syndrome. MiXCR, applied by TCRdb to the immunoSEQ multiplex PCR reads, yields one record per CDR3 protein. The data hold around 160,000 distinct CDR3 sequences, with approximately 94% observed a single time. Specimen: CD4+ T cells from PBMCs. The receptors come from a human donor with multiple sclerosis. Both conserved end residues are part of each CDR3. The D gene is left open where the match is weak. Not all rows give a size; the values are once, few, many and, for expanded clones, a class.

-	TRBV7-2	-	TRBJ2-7	TGTGCCAGCAGCTTGGGTCTTGGGCACGGGGGCTACGAGCAGTACTTC	CASSLGLGHGGYEQYF
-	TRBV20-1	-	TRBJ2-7	TGCAGTGCTAGAGATTCCGGGGCAGGGGTAAACTACGAGCAGTACTTC	CSARDSGAGVNYEQYF
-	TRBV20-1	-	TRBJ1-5	TGCAGTGCTAGAGATAGAGGGGCGAATCAGCCCCAGCATTTT	CSARDRGANQPQHF
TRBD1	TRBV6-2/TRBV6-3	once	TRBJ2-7	TGTGCCAGCAGAACTACAGGGGGCGGCGAGCAGTACTTC	CASRTTGGGEQYF
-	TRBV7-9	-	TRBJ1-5	TGTGCCAGCAGCTTATCAAGGACGGCGCCCCAGCATTTT	CASSLSRTAPQHF
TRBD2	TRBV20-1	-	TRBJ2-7	TGCAGTGCTATTGCACTAGCGGAATCCTACGAGCAGTACTTC	CSAIALAESYEQYF
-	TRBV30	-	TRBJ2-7	TGTGCCTGGAGCTTCTCTGAGGACCACGAGCAGTACTTC	CAWSFSEDHEQYF
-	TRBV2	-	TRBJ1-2	TGTGCCAGAATGCAGGGGAACAGCTACACCTTC	CARMQGNSYTF
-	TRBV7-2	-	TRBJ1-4	TGTGCCAGCAGCCCATCGCGGGGCCCCGGGGATGAAAAACTGTTTTTT	CASSPSRGPGDEKLFF
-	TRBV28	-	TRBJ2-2	TGTGCCAGCAGTCTGGCAGGGTCCACCACCGGGGAGCTGTTTTTT	CASSLAGSTTGELFF
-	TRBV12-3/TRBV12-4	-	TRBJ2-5	TGTGCCAGCAGTCCGGGACACCAAGAGACCCAGTACTTC	CASSPGHQETQYF
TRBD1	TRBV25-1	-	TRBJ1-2	TGTGCCAGCAGGGGGCGGGCAGGGGGCATGGAGGGCTACACCTTC	CASRGRAGGMEGYTF
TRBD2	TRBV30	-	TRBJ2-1	TGTGCCTGGAGTGACTCAGGACTAGCGGGAGTTGAGCAGTTCTTC	CAWSDSGLAGVEQFF
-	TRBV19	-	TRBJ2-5	TGTGCCAGTAGTAAGACGGCTTTGGGGGAGACCCAGTACTTC	CASSKTALGETQYF
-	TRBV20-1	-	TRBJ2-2	TGCAGTGCCAGAGCCCCAGGGGCCGGGGAGCTGTTTTTT	CSARAPGAGELFF
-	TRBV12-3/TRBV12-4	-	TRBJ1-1	TGTGCCAGCAGTTTCCCACCCCTGAACACTGAAGCTTTCTTT	CASSFPPLNTEAFF
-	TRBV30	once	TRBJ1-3	TGTGCCTGGAGAAGGGATGGAAACACCATATATTTT	CAWRRDGNTIYF
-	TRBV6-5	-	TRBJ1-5	TGTGCCAGCAGCAAACAGGGATACAATCAGCCCCAGCATTTT	CASSKQGYNQPQHF
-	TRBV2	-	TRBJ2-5	TGTGCCAGCGCCCAAGAGACCCAGTACTTC	CASAQETQYF
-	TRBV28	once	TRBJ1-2	TGTGCCATCTTCACAGGGAGTGGCTACACCTTC	CAIFTGSGYTF
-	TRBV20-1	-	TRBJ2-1	TGCAGTGCTAGCGGGCGGGGCCAATTGGATGAGCAGTTCTTC	CSASGRGQLDEQFF
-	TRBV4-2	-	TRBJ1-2	TGTGCCAGCAGCCAAGACCCAGATCCCAATGGCTACACCTTC	CASSQDPDPNGYTF
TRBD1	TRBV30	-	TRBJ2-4	TGTGCCTGGAGTTTGGGGACAGGGGAGGTGGACATTCAGTACTTC	CAWSLGTGEVDIQYF
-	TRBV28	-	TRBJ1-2	TGTGCCAGCAGAGGAGAATTGAGCTATGGCTACACCTTC	CASRGELSYGYTF
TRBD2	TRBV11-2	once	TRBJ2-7	TGTGCCAGCAGCTTAGATCGCCTTAGCGGGAGGACCTACGAGCAGTACTTC	CASSLDRLSGRTYEQYF
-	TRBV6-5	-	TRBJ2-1	TGTGCCAGCAGGGGACAGCTAGCGGGCAATGAGCAGTTCTTC	CASRGQLAGNEQFF
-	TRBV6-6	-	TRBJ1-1	TGTGCCAGCAGTTACGTCTCGGGGGCGGGTGGTGAAGCTTTCTTT	CASSYVSGAGGEAFF
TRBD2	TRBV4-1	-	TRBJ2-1	TGCGCCAGCAGCCAAGTGCGCGGGAGATCCTACAATGAGCAGTTCTTC	CASSQVRGRSYNEQFF
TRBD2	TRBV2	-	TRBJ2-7	TGTGCCAGCAGTGAAGGACTAGCGGAATACGAGCAGTACTTC	CASSEGLAEYEQYF
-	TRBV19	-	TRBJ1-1	TGTGCCAGTAGTATTATCCACGGAGGCGAAGCTTTCTTT	CASSIIHGGEAFF
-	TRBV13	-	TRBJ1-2	TGTGCCAGCAGCCCTCCGGGACGACCTCGCTATGGCTACACCTTC	CASSPPGRPRYGYTF
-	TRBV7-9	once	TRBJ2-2	TGTGCCAGCAGTTTCGGAGGGTCCAACACCGGGGAGCTGTTTTTT	CASSFGGSNTGELFF
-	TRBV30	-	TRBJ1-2	TGTGCCTGGAATCGGGGGACTGGTTTGGGAGGAGATGGCTACACCTTC	CAWNRGTGLGGDGYTF
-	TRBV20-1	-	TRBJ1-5	TGCAGTGCTACTCAGGACGGTAGCAATCAGCCCCAGCATTTT	CSATQDGSNQPQHF
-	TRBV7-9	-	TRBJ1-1	TGTGCCAGCAGCTTATCGGGCCCCCGAGCAGGCACTGAAGCTTTCTTT	CASSLSGPRAGTEAFF
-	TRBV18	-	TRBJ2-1	TGTGCCAGCTCACCAAAGCGGGCGTCCTACAATGAGCAGTTCTTC	CASSPKRASYNEQFF
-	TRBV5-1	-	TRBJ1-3	TGCGCCAGCGGGCAGGACTCTGGAAACACCATATATTTT	CASGQDSGNTIYF
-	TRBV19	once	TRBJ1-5	TGTGCCACTCGAGCCAAATACAATCAGCCCCAGCATTTT	CATRAKYNQPQHF
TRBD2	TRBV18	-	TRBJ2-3	TGTGCCAGCTCATTTCGGACTAGCGAAACAGATACGCAGTATTTT	CASSFRTSETDTQYF
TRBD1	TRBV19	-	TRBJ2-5	TGTGCCAGTAGTATAAGATCGGGGACAGGGATGGAGACCCAGTACTTC	CASSIRSGTGMETQYF
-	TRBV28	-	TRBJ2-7	TGTGCCAGCAGTTTGGAGGTTGAGCAGTACTTC	CASSLEVEQYF
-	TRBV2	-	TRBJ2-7	TGTGCCAGCACTAGCTTAGTGAGCTCCTACGAGCAGTACTTC	CASTSLVSSYEQYF
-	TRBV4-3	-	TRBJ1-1	TGCGCCAGCAGCCAAGTTGGGCCTTCACGGGAAGCTTTCTTT	CASSQVGPSREAFF
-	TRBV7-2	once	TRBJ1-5	TGTGCCAGCAGCTTGGAGGGACGCCGGCTCGGTCAGCCCCAGCATTTT	CASSLEGRRLGQPQHF
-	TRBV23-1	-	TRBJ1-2	TGCGCCAGTTTCCACTCTCTTTTGGGGGGCTACACCTTC	CASFHSLLGGYTF